A single sample is the source of the 26 T cell receptor beta chains below, sequenced in a study of cytotoxic CD8 clonotypes in ibrutinib-treated CLL. Assay used: immunoSEQ multiplex PCR; TCRdb lists only in-frame clones, some missing. The sample carries 200,000 or so clones, 60% to 80% recorded once. The specimen comprised PBMCs, sampled after 12 months of ibrutinib treatment. These receptors were obtained from a human donor with chronic lymphocytic leukemia.

The chain employs TRBV21-1 and TRBJ2-7; the table's D gene call, TRBD2, was not cross checked with the DNA. TRBV21-1 is classified as a pseudogene. This CDR3 is 18 amino acids long. The CDR3 region has the DNA TGTGCCAGCAGCAAAGGAGGGCCGGGCTGCTATTCTTCCTACGAGCAGTACTTC. Translating it yields CASSKGGPGCYSSYEQYF.

This chain joins TRBV10-1 and TRBJ2-7, with 11 bases aligning to TRBD1. The CDR3 is 17 amino acids. V shed 0 bases, J shed 4 bases, and the junction held 8 bases outside the gene matches. Germline V gene sequence: CDR1 WNHNN, CDR2 SYGVQD (reference sequence). This chain's CDR3 is CASSESTRTGGQYEQYF. CDR3 coding DNA: TGCGCCAGCAGTGAGTCGACGCGGACAGGGGGCCAATACGAGCAGTACTTC.

The rearrangement joins TRBV6-5 to TRBJ2-2, with 9 nucleotides matching TRBD2. The V and J ends lost 1 base and 9 bases, in that order; junction bases with no gene match: 9. Germline CDR1 MNHEY, CDR2 SVGAGI. This CDR3 comprises 16 residues. CDR3 region: CASSYLGLAGKRELFF. The CDR3 nucleotides are TGTGCCAGCAGTTACTTAGGGCTAGCGGGGAAGCGGGAGCTGTTTTTT.

The CDR3 region has the DNA TGTGCCACCAGCAGAGTGGGACTAGCGAGGGAGCTGTTTTTT. Amino acids: CATSRVGLARELFF. This chain connects TRBV15 to TRBJ2-2; 10 positions match TRBD2. The CDR3 is 14 amino acids. Germline V gene lookup returns CDR1 LNHNV and CDR2 YYDKDF (reference sequence). Trimming took 1 base from V and 9 from J; bases not matched to a gene: 2. Together with reference TRBV15 and TRBJ2-2, the CDR3 gives the full variable domain: DAMVIQNPRYQVTQFGKPVTLSCSQTLNHNVMYWYQQKSSQAPKLLFHYYDKDFNNEADTPDNFQSRRPNTSFCFLDIRSPGLGDTAMYLCATSRVGLARELFFGEGSRLTVL.

The J gene is TRBJ2-7, the V gene TRBV5-4; D is unresolved. Deletions cut 4 bases from V and 5 bases from J, with 13 bases between. CDR1 and CDR2 (germline): SGHNT, YYREEE (reference sequence). This CDR3 has 13 residues. Here the CDR3 reads CASSQVLFDEQYF. The DNA of the CDR3 is TGTGCCAGCAGCCAAGTCTTATTCGACGAGCAGTACTTC.

The V call is TRBV5-8, the J call TRBJ2-7, with no clear D. The CDR3 runs to 12 residues. Germline V gives CDR1 SGHTS, CDR2 YDEGEE. Trimming left V 1 base short and J 2 bases short, with 4 bases between. This CDR3 reads CASSLTTYEQYF. CDR3 sequence (DNA): TGTGCCAGCAGCTTGACCACCTACGAGCAGTACTTC.

This chain links TRBV7-9 with TRBJ1-2; D gene uncertain. Trimming took 6 bases from V and 2 from J, leaving 13 bases between them. This CDR3 is built from 14 residues. Germline V gene lookup returns CDR1 SEHNR and CDR2 FQNEAQ (reference sequence). The CDR3, as DNA: TGTGCCAGCAGTCCGCAAGGACCAAACTATGGCTACACCTTC. Encoded protein: CASSPQGPNYGYTF.

J is TRBJ2-3 and V is TRBV6-5; maybe TRBD1 (5 bases). Trimming removed 7 bases at V and 6 bases at J, with 17 bases between. The germline V gene encodes CDR1 MNHEY and CDR2 SVGAGI. The CDR3 is 14 amino acids. The CDR3 bases are TGTGCCAGCAAAGACCCTTCTTGGGGCGATACGCAGTATTTT. Protein sequence: CASKDPSWGDTQYF.

The chain links TRBV7-9 to TRBJ1-1; D gene ambiguous. The CDR3 runs 16 residues. Trimming pared 4 bases from V and 0 bases from J, leaving 15 bases between. The germline V gene has CDR1 SEHNR and CDR2 FQNEAQ (reference sequence). The CDR3 loop reads CASSSTRVLMNTEAFF. CDR3 DNA: TGTGCCAGCAGCTCAACACGAGTCCTCATGAACACTGAAGCTTTCTTT.

This sequence joins TRBV5-4 and TRBJ1-1, with TRBD1 as a possible D gene (5 bases). The V end lost 6 bases, the J end lost 0 bases, and 9 bases lay between the germline ends. The CDR3 spans 13 residues. Germline V CDR1 and CDR2: SGHNT, YYREEE (reference sequence). The CDR3 loop reads CASNGGLNTEAFF. In DNA form, the CDR3 reads TGTGCCAGCAACGGGGGGTTGAACACTGAAGCTTTCTTT.

The chain employs TRBV9 and TRBJ1-1; D not resolved. The V end lost 3 bases, the J end lost 5 bases, and 20 bases lay between the germline ends. Germline lookup yields CDR1 SGDLS and CDR2 YYNGEE. This CDR3 has 16 amino acids. The CDR3: CASSGGFVGVKTEAFF. The CDR3 region has the DNA TGTGCCAGCAGCGGAGGGTTTGTAGGCGTTAAGACTGAAGCTTTCTTT.

CDR3: CASSPRGVNTDTQYF. In DNA form, the CDR3 reads TGTGCCAGCAGCCCGAGGGGTGTAAATACAGATACGCAGTATTTT. The chain carries TRBV5-4 and TRBJ2-3; the D call may be TRBD1 or TRBD2 (5 bases each). The CDR3 is 15 residues long. Trimming pared 4 bases from V and 3 bases from J, leaving 15 bases between. Germline lookup yields CDR1 SGHNT and CDR2 YYREEE (reference sequence).

This rearrangement joins TRBV18 to TRBJ1-1, with D unresolved. This CDR3 has 12 amino acids. V lost 3 bases and J 10 bases, leaving 12 bases between the germline ends. CDR1 is KGHSH and CDR2 is LQKENI in the germline V gene. This CDR3 reads CASSPAPEGAFF. The CDR3 nucleotides are TGTGCCAGCTCACCCGCACCAGAGGGAGCTTTCTTT.

The V and J genes are TRBV4-1 and TRBJ2-7; 9 nucleotides match TRBD1. CDR3 length: 18 amino acids. The J segment lost 1 base and the V segment lost 0 bases, leaving 10 bases of the junction unmatched. Per germline, CDR1 MGHRA and CDR2 YSYEKL. Here the CDR3 DNA reads TGCGCCAGCAGCCAAGATTTGGGGACAGGGACTCGGTCCTACGAGCAGTACTTC. Translation gives CASSQDLGTGTRSYEQYF.

The chain employs TRBV6-5 and TRBJ2-7; weak D call: TRBD2 (6 bases). This CDR3 spans 15 amino acids. The ends were cut back, 6 bases at V and 2 bases at J, with 17 bases in the middle. Looked up from germline, CDR1 is MNHEY and CDR2 is SVGAGI. The DNA for the CDR3 is TGTGCCAGCAGCAGGGAGGTGGGGGGTCCCTACGAGCAGTACTTC. It specifies CASSREVGGPYEQYF.

Only a few counts were recorded for this clone. This chain links TRBV21-1 with TRBJ2-4; TRBD2 is the table's D call and was not checked against the DNA. TRBV21-1 is a pseudogene locus. CDR3 length: 11 residues. In DNA form, the CDR3 reads TGTGCCAGCAGCAAAGTGGGGACTGTTTACTTC. It translates to CASSKVGTVYF.

The V call is TRBV9, the J call TRBJ2-3; possibly TRBD2 for D (5 bases). The CDR3 sequence is 14 residues long. Trimming stripped 2 bases from V and 5 bases from J, with 12 bases between. Germline V gives CDR1 SGDLS, CDR2 YYNGEE. CDR3 loop: CASSVGFREDTQYF. The CDR3 nucleotides are TGTGCCAGCAGCGTGGGTTTTCGGGAAGATACGCAGTATTTT.

This clone occurred a few times. V gene TRBV11-2 combines with J gene TRBJ1-6, with unresolved D. Trimming pared 4 bases from V and 4 bases from J, leaving 8 bases between. The CDR3 has 14 amino acids. CDR1 and CDR2 from the germline V gene are SGHAT and FQNNGV. CDR3 coding DNA: TGTGCCAGCAGCTCCGTGGGTTATAATTCACCCCTCCACTTT. Translating it yields CASSSVGYNSPLHF.

The V gene is TRBV18, the J gene TRBJ1-4; no firm D call. Germline values: CDR1 KGHSH, CDR2 LQKENI. Trimming took 0 bases from V and 6 from J, leaving 11 bases between them. The CDR3 spans 15 residues. CDR3 region: CASSPPRTGHEKLFF. The CDR3 DNA is TGTGCCAGCTCACCACCGAGGACGGGCCATGAAAAACTGTTTTTT. The whole variable domain, remainder taken from reference TRBV18 and TRBJ1-4, is NAGVMQNPRHLVRRRGQEARLRCSPMKGHSHVYWYRQLPEEGLKFMVYLQKENIIDESGMPKERFSAEFPKEGPSILRIQQVVRGDSAAYFCASSPPRTGHEKLFFGSGTQLSVL.

The chain carries TRBV7-6 and TRBJ2-7; 10 bases fit TRBD1. Germline-derived CDR1 and CDR2 are SGHVS and FNYEAQ. The CDR3 consists of 15 residues. V shed 3 bases, J shed 3 bases, and the junction held 5 bases outside the gene matches. This chain's CDR3 is CASSLVGQGNYEQYF. The CDR3 DNA reads as TGTGCCAGCAGCTTGGTGGGACAGGGGAACTACGAGCAGTACTTC.

This clone was detected only once. This chain uses TRBV6-5 with TRBJ1-1; the D is unclear. From germline, CDR1 is MNHEY and CDR2 SVGAGI. The CDR3 runs to 13 residues. The ends were cut back, 7 bases at V and 2 bases at J, with 11 bases in the middle. This chain's CDR3 is CASTREGNTEAFF. Here the CDR3 DNA reads TGTGCCAGCACCCGGGAAGGAAACACTGAAGCTTTCTTT.

The V call is TRBV5-1, the J call TRBJ2-1; the D call may be TRBD1 or TRBD2 (5 bases each). Germline V gives CDR1 SGHRS, CDR2 YFSETQ. There are 15 residues in the CDR3. V was pared by 4 bases and J by 8 bases, with 19 bases between. DNA for the CDR3: TGCGCCAGCAGCCCTCTGGCGGACCGGGGCCATGAGCAGTTCTTC. This gives the protein CASSPLADRGHEQFF.

This clone was detected a few times. The J gene is TRBJ2-3, the V gene TRBV7-9, with 8 bases that match TRBD2. The CDR3 loop spans 16 amino acids. V was pared by 4 bases and J by 4 bases, with 10 bases of the junction left unmatched. In germline, CDR1 is SEHNR, CDR2 FQNEAQ (reference sequence). The CDR3 DNA reads TGTGCCAGCAGCTCGCAAGCGGGAGAGGGCTCAGATACGCAGTATTTT. This gives the protein CASSSQAGEGSDTQYF.

CDR3 sequence (DNA): TGTGCCAGCAGGGGGGACAGCCAGATCAGCGAGCAGTACTTC. It yields the protein CASRGDSQISEQYF. J is TRBJ2-7 and V is TRBV2; 7 positions agree with TRBD1. The germline V gene encodes CDR1 SNHLY and CDR2 FYNNEI. CDR3 length: 14 residues. V lost 6 bases, J lost 6 bases, and 11 bases stayed unmatched.

The rearrangement links TRBV15 to TRBJ1-5; maybe TRBD1 (6 bases). This CDR3 has 14 amino acids. Germline values: CDR1 LNHNV, CDR2 YYDKDF (reference sequence). Trimming removed 0 bases from V and 9 bases from J, with 12 bases in between. The CDR3 loop is CATSREDGQRPQHF. The CDR3 DNA sequence: TGTGCCACCAGCAGAGAGGATGGACAGAGGCCCCAGCATTTT.

The rearrangement joins TRBV5-1 to TRBJ2-6, with no clear D. Germline CDR1 and CDR2: SGHRS and YFSETQ. The CDR3 has 16 amino acids. With 0 bases removed from V and 2 bases from J, the gap between germline ends came to 9 bases. The CDR3 sequence is CASSLAGSAGANVLTF. CDR3 coding DNA: TGCGCCAGCAGCTTGGCGGGTAGTGCTGGGGCCAACGTCCTGACTTTC.